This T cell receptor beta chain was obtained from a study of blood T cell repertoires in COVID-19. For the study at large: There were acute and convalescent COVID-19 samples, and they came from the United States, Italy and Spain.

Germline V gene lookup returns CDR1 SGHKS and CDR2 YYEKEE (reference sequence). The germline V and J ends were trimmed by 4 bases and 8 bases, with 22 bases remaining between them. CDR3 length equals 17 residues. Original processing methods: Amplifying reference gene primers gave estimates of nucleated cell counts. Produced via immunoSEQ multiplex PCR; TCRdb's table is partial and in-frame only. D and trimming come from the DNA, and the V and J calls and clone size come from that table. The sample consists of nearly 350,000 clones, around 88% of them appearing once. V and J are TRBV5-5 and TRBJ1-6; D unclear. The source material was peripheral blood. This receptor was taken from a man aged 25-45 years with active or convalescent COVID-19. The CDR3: CASSLRTGRDPDSPLHF. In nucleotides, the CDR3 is TGTGCCAGCAGCCTACGGACGGGGAGAGACCCGGATTCACCCCTCCACTTT.